This T cell receptor (beta chain) was obtained from a study of T-cell reconstitution after alpha-beta-depleted transplantation in children. The germline V gene encodes CDR1 MNHEY and CDR2 SMNVEV (reference sequence). V lost 6 bases and J lost 0, with 8 bases in between. CDR3 length equals 13 residues. Study observations and caveats: Alpha-beta T cells present about two months after transplant were reported to originate from several hundred expanded graft clones. Recipient T cells and thymic progenitors that survived gave rise to the high TCRbeta diversity observed at day 60 in some patients. A year post-transplant, T-cell counts and diversity derived mostly from newly produced T cells.

During its preparation, the TCRbeta library received unique molecular identifiers. TCRdb itself ran the PCR reads through MiXCR, one entry per CDR3 protein. There are about 290,000 distinct CDR3 sequences in the sample; over 7% occur only once, and about 8.2% lies in the top ten. This clonotype was observed many times. No antigen is known for it. This TCR was sampled from a female patient between 2 and 15 years old who had a stem cell transplant for Fanconi anemia, so the T cells may come from the graft donor. The material sequenced was peripheral blood, taken 360 days after TCRalphabeta/CD19-depleted stem cell transplant. This chain uses TRBV27 with TRBJ1-1, with D hard to call. CDR3 sequence (DNA): TGTGCCAGCAGCCGAAGCTTGAACACTGAAGCTTTCTTT. It codes for CASSRSLNTEAFF.